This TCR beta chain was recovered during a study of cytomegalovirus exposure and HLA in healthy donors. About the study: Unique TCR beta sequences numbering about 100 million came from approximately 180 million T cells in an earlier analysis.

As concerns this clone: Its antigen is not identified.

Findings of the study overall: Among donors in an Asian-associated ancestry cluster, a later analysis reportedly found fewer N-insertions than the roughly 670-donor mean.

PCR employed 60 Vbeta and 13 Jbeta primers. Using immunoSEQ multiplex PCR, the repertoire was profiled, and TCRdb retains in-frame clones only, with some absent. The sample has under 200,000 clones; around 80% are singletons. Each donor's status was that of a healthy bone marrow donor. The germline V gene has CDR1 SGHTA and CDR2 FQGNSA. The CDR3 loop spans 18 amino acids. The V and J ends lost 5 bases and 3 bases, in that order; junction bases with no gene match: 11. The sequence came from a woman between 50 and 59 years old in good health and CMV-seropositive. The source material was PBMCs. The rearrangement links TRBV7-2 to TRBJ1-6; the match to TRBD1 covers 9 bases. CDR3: CASSLGSPGQGYNSPLHF. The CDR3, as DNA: TGTGCCAGCAGCCTAGGATCTCCGGGACAGGGCTATAATTCACCCCTCCACTTT. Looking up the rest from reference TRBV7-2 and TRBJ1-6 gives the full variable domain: GAGVSQSPSNKVTEKGKDVELRCDPISGHTALYWYRQSLGQGLEFLIYFQGNSAPDKSGLPSDRFSAERTGGSVSTLTIQRTQQEDSAVYLCASSLGSPGQGYNSPLHFGNGTRLTVT.